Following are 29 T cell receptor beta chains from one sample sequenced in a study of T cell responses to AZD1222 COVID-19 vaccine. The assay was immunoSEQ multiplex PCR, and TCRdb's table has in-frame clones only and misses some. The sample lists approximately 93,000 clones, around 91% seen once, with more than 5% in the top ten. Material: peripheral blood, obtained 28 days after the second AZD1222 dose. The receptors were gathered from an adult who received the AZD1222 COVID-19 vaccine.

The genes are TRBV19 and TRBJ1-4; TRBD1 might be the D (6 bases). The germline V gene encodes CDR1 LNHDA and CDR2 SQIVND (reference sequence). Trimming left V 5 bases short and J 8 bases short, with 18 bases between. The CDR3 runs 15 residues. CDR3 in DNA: TGTGCCAGTAGTTCGACCAGGGGACGGAACGAAAAACTGTTTTTT. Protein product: CASSSTRGRNEKLFF.

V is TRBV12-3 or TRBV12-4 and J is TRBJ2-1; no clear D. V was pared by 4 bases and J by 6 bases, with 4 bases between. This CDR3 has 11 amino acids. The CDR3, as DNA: TGTGCCAGCAGTTGGGGCAATGAGCAGTTCTTC. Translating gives CASSWGNEQFF.

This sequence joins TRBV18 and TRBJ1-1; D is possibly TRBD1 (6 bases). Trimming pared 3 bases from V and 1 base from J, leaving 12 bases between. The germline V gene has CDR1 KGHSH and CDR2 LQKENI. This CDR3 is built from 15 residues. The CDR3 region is CASSPQGPTNTEAFF. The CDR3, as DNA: TGTGCCAGCTCACCGCAGGGGCCCACGAACACTGAAGCTTTCTTT. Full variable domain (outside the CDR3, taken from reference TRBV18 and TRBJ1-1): NAGVMQNPRHLVRRRGQEARLRCSPMKGHSHVYWYRQLPEEGLKFMVYLQKENIIDESGMPKERFSAEFPKEGPSILRIQQVVRGDSAAYFCASSPQGPTNTEAFFGQGTRLTVV.

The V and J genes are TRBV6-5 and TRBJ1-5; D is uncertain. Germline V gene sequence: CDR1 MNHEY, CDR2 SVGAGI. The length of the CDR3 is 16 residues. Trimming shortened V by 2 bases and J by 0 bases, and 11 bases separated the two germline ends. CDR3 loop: CASSYGSSHSNQPQHF. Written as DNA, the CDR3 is TGTGCCAGCAGTTACGGCTCTTCACATAGCAATCAGCCCCAGCATTTT.

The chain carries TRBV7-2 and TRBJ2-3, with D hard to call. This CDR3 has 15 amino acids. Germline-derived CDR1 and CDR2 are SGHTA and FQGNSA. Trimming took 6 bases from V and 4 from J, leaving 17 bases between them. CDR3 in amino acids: CASSIGRMGSDTQYF. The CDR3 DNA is TGTGCCAGCAGTATAGGCAGAATGGGGTCAGATACGCAGTATTTT.

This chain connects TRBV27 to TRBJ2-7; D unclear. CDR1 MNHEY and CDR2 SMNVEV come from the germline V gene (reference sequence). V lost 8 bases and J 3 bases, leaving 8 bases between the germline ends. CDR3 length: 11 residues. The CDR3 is CASGLGYEQYF. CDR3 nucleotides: TGTGCCAGCGGGCTGGGCTACGAGCAGTACTTC.

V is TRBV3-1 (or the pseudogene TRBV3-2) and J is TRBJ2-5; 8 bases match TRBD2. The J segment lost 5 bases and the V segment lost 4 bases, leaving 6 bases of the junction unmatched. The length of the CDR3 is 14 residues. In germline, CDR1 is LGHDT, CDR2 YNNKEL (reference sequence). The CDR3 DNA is TGTGCCAGCAGCCGGAGCGGGGGAGGGGAGACCCAGTACTTC. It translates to CASSRSGGGETQYF.

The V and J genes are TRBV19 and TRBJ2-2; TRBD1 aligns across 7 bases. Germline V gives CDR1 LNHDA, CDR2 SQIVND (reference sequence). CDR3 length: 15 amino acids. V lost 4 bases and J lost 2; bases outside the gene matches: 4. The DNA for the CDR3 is TGTGCCAGTAGTAACGGACAGGTTAACACCGGGGAGCTGTTTTTT. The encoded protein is CASSNGQVNTGELFF. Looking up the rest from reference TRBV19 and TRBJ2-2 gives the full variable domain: DGGITQSPKYLFRKEGQNVTLSCEQNLNHDAMYWYRQDPGQGLRLIYYSQIVNDFQKGDIAEGYSVSREKKESFPLTVTSAQKNPTAFYLCASSNGQVNTGELFFGEGSRLTVL.

Here the CDR3 reads CASSPGRAQHF. As DNA, the CDR3 is TGTGCCAGCAGTCCAGGCCGGGCCCAGCATTTT. This chain connects TRBV6-5 to TRBJ1-5; D is ambiguous. With 5 bases removed from V and 11 bases from J, the gap between germline ends came to 10 bases. Germline CDR1 MNHEY, CDR2 SVGAGI. The CDR3 extends over 11 amino acids.

The CDR3 nucleotides read TGTGCCAGTATATGGGTTACTGAAGCTTTCTTT. This sequence encodes CASIWVTEAFF. The chain couples TRBV19 to TRBJ1-1; D is uncertain. This CDR3 is 11 amino acids long. V lost 7 bases to trimming and J lost 5 bases, with 8 bases between them. Per the germline V gene, CDR1 is LNHDA and CDR2 is SQIVND (reference sequence).

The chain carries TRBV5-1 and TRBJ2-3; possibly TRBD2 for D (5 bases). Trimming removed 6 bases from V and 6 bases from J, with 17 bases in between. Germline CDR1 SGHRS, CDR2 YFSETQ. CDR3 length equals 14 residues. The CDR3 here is CASKVARTVDTQYF. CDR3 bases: TGCGCCAGCAAGGTCGCCAGGACTGTTGATACGCAGTATTTT.

CDR3 region: CASSYRDGYTF. The CDR3 bases are TGTGCCAGCAGTTACAGGGACGGCTACACCTTC. The chain is built from TRBV28 and TRBJ1-2, with D perhaps TRBD1 (6 bases). V was shortened by 4 bases and J by 8 bases, with 8 bases between the two germline ends. CDR3 length equals 11 residues. Germline CDR1 is MDHEN and CDR2 is SYDVKM.

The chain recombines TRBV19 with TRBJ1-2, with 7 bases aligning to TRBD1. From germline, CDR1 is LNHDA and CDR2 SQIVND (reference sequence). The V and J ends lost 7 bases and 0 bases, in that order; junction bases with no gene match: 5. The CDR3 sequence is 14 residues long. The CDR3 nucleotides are TGTGCCAGTATAGGGGACAGAACTAACTATGGCTACACCTTC. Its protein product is CASIGDRTNYGYTF.

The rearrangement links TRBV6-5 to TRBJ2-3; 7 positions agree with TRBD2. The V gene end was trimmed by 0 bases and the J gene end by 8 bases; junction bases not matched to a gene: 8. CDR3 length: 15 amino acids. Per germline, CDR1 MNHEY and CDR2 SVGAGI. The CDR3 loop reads CASSYSGSGDVTQYF. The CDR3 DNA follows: TGTGCCAGCAGTTACTCGGGCAGCGGGGATGTTACGCAGTATTTT.

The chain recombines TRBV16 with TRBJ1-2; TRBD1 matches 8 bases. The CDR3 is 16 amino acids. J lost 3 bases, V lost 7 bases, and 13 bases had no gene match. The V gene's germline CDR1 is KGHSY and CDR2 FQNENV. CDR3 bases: TGTGCCAGCAACGGATGGGCAGGGGGCGCTGACTATGGCTACACCTTC. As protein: CASNGWAGGADYGYTF.

CDR3 coding DNA: TGTGCCAGCAACAGCCTGACAGGTGGCTACACCTTC. It specifies CASNSLTGGYTF. This chain connects TRBV2 to TRBJ1-2; a possible D gene is TRBD1 (6 bases). CDR1 and CDR2 (germline): SNHLY, FYNNEI. The V end was cut by 7 bases, the J end by 7 bases, with 13 bases between. This CDR3 has 12 amino acids. The variable domain in full, with the rest retrieved from reference TRBV2 and TRBJ1-2, is EPEVTQTPSHQVTQMGQEVILRCVPISNHLYFYWYRQILGQKVEFLVSFYNNEISEKSEIFDDQFSVERPDGSNFTLKIRSTKLEDSAMYFCASNSLTGGYTFGSGTRLTVV.

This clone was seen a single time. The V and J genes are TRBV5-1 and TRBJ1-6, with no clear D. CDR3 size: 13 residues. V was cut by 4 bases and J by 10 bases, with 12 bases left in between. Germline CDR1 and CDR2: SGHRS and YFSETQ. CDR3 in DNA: TGCGCCAGCAGCCCTACGGGAGGGTCACCCCTCCACTTT. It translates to CASSPTGGSPLHF.

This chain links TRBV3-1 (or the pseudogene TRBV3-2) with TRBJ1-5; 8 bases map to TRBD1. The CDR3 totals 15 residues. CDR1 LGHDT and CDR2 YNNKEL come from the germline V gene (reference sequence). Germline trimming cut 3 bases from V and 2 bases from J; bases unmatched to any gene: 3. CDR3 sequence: CASSHRGRGNQPQHF. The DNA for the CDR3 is TGTGCCAGCAGCCACAGGGGGCGAGGCAATCAGCCCCAGCATTTT.

The CDR3 nucleotides are TGCAGTGCTAGGACTAACTATGGCTACACCTTC. This codes for CSARTNYGYTF. The chain combines TRBV20-1 with TRBJ1-2; no reliable D call. This CDR3 comprises 11 residues. The V and J ends lost 3 bases and 0 bases respectively, with 2 bases between them. Looked up from germline, CDR1 is DFQATT and CDR2 is SNEGSKA (reference sequence).

The CDR3 reads CASSPMRGQDTEAFF. CDR3 sequence (DNA): TGTGCCAGCAGTCCCATGAGGGGGCAGGACACTGAAGCTTTCTTT. The chain employs TRBV25-1 and TRBJ1-1, with TRBD1 identical over 7 bases. CDR3 length: 15 amino acids. The V gene end was trimmed by 5 bases and the J gene end by 3 bases; junction bases not matched to a gene: 9. The germline CDR1 and CDR2 sequences are MGHDK and SYGVNS.

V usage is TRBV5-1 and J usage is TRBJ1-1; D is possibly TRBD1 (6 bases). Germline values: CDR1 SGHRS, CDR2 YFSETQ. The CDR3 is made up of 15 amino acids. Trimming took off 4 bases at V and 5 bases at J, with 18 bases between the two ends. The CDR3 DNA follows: TGCGCCAGCAGCCCCTCAGGGGCTGAACAAACTGAAGCTTTCTTT. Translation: CASSPSGAEQTEAFF.

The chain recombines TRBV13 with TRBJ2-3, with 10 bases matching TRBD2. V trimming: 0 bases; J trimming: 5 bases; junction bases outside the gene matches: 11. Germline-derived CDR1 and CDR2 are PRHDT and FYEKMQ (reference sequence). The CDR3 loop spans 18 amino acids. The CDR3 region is CASSLGLLLAGEGDTQYF. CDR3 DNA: TGTGCCAGCAGCTTAGGCCTCCTTCTAGCGGGGGAAGGAGATACGCAGTATTTT.

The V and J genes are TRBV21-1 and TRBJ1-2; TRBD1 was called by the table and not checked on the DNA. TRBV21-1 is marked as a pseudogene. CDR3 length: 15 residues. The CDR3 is CASSKDRTGVYGYTF. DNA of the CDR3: TGTGCCAGCAGCAAAGATCGGACAGGGGTCTATGGCTACACCTTC.

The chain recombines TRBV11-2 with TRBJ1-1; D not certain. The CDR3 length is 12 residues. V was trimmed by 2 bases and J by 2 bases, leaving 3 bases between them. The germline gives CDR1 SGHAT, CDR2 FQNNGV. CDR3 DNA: TGTGCCAGCAGCTTATCCAACACTGAAGCTTTCTTT. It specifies CASSLSNTEAFF.

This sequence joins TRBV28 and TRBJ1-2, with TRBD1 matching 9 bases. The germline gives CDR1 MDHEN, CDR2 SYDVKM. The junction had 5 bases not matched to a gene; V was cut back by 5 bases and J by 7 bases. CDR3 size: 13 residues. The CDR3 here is CASSPGTGLGYTF. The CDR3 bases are TGTGCCAGCAGTCCCGGGACAGGGCTTGGCTACACCTTC.

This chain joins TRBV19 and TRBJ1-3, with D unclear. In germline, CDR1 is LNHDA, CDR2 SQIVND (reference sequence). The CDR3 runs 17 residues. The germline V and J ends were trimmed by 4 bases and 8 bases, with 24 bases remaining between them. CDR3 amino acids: CASSTHPDLSFGDTIYF. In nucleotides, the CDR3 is TGTGCCAGTAGTACTCACCCGGACCTTTCGTTTGGGGACACCATATATTTT.

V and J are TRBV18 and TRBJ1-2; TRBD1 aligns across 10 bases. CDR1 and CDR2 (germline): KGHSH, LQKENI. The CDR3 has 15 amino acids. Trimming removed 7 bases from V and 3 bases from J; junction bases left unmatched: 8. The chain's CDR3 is CASYSGTGVDYGYTF. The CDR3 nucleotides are TGTGCCAGCTACTCCGGGACAGGGGTAGACTATGGCTACACCTTC.

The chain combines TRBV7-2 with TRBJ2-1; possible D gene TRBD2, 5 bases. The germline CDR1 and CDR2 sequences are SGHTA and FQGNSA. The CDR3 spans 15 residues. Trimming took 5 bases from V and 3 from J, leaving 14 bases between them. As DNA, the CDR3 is TGTGCCAGCAGCCCGAGGACTGCGGTCTACAATGAGCAGTTCTTC. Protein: CASSPRTAVYNEQFF.

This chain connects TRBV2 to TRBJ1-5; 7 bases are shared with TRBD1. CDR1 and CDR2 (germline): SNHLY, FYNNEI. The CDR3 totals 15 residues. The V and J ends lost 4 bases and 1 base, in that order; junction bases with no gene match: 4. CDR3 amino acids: CASSGDRLSNQPQHF. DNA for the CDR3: TGTGCCAGCAGTGGGGACAGACTAAGCAATCAGCCCCAGCATTTT.